These 22 T cell receptor beta chains were sequenced from one sample in a study of beta chain features in type 1 diabetes. The whole isolated RNA underwent reverse transcription, so sequencing captured expressed TCRB transcripts. Assay: immunoSEQ multiplex PCR; the TCRdb copy retains only in-frame clones and omits some. The sample holds under 400,000 clones, roughly 12% seen once. The sample consisted of naive CD4+ T cells from blood. These receptors were collected from a man younger than 35 in good health.

This clone has a count of ten or more. V gene TRBV4-3 combines with J gene TRBJ2-1; 8 bases are a match to TRBD2. V was pared by 0 bases and J by 15 bases, with 10 bases of the junction left unmatched. Germline CDR1 is LGHNA and CDR2 is YSLEER. The CDR3 sequence is 14 residues long. CDR3 DNA: TGCGCCAGCAGCCAAGACCCTAGCGGGCCGATCGGGTTCTTC. Protein sequence: CASSQDPSGPIGFF.

This clone was seen only a few times. This chain uses TRBV7-8 with TRBJ2-3, with no clear D. The V and J ends lost 3 bases and 0 bases respectively, with 4 bases between them. The CDR3 contains 13 residues. CDR1 is SGHVS, CDR2 FQNEAQ, per germline. The CDR3 bases are TGTGCCAGCAGCTTCCCTAGCACAGATACGCAGTATTTT. It encodes CASSFPSTDTQYF.

The J gene is TRBJ2-5, the V gene TRBV7-8, with TRBD2 matching 7 bases. The V gene's germline CDR1 is SGHVS and CDR2 FQNEAQ. Germline trimming cut 4 bases from V and 1 base from J; bases unmatched to any gene: 9. The CDR3 is made up of 16 amino acids. The CDR3 nucleotides are TGTGCCAGCAGCTCTGGAGTGGGGGGGTTCCAAGAGACCCAGTACTTC. As protein: CASSSGVGGFQETQYF.

This clone was picked up a small number of times. The J gene is TRBJ1-2, the V gene TRBV7-2; 12 bases line up with TRBD1. The germline V gene encodes CDR1 SGHTA and CDR2 FQGNSA. The CDR3 loop spans 15 amino acids. Trimming at V came to 5 bases and at J to 4 bases, leaving 5 bases not matched to a gene. The CDR3 sequence is CASSQGTGGGYGYTF. The CDR3 bases are TGTGCCAGCAGCCAGGGGACAGGGGGCGGCTATGGCTACACCTTC.

This clone appeared a few times. The rearrangement joins TRBV10-3 to TRBJ2-5; 8 bases are a match to TRBD2. There are 15 residues in the CDR3. J lost 2 bases, V lost 2 bases, and 4 bases had no gene match. In germline, CDR1 is ENHRY, CDR2 SYGVKD. The DNA for the CDR3 is TGTGCCATCAGTGAGCTAGCGGGTATACAAGAGACCCAGTACTTC. It codes for CAISELAGIQETQYF.

This clone was counted a few times. The chain is built from TRBV4-2 and TRBJ2-1; no definite D call. The CDR3 length is 15 residues. Germline V gene lookup returns CDR1 LGHNA and CDR2 YNFKEQ. V lost 1 base and J 6 bases, leaving 13 bases between the germline ends. The CDR3 sequence: CASSQGVGTANEQFF. The CDR3 region has the DNA TGTGCCAGCAGCCAAGGGGTCGGAACAGCCAATGAGCAGTTCTTC.

This clone has more than one count but fewer than ten. The chain is built from TRBV5-4 and TRBJ2-1, with 8 bases aligning to TRBD2. The CDR3 has 14 residues. Germline V lookup: CDR1 SGHNT, CDR2 YYREEE (reference sequence). V lost 6 bases and J lost 4; bases outside the gene matches: 6. In nucleotides, the CDR3 is TGTGCCAGCAACCTAGCGGGCCGTTACAATGAGCAGTTCTTC. Its translation is CASNLAGRYNEQFF.

The CDR3 protein is CASRRAGGPNEQFF. CDR3 in DNA: TGTGCCAGCAGACGAGCGGGAGGACCCAATGAGCAGTTCTTC. This sequence joins TRBV7-8 and TRBJ2-1; 9 nucleotides line up with TRBD2. Germline values: CDR1 SGHVS, CDR2 FQNEAQ. V lost 6 bases, J lost 6 bases, and 6 bases stayed unmatched. The CDR3 covers 14 residues.

Only a few counts were recorded for this clone. V and J are TRBV5-6 and TRBJ1-2, with D unresolved. Trimming removed 5 bases at V and 5 bases at J, with 13 bases between. Germline V gene sequence: CDR1 SGHDT, CDR2 YYEEEE. The CDR3 has 13 residues. The CDR3 here is CASREITAYGYTF. The CDR3 coding sequence is TGTGCCAGCAGGGAGATCACGGCGTATGGCTACACCTTC.

The chain employs TRBV11-1 and TRBJ2-7; D may be TRBD1 (5 bases). The V end was cut by 1 base, the J end by 2 bases, with 9 bases between. The CDR3 is 14 residues long. Per germline, CDR1 SGHAT and CDR2 FQDESV (reference sequence). The CDR3 nucleotides read TGTGCCAGCAGCTTAGGGACACAGACCTACGAGCAGTACTTC. As protein: CASSLGTQTYEQYF.

The rearrangement links TRBV6-5 to TRBJ2-1; unclear D gene. The CDR3 runs 13 residues. The germline V and J ends were trimmed by 2 bases and 4 bases, with 6 bases remaining between them. In germline, CDR1 is MNHEY, CDR2 SVGAGI. The CDR3 DNA reads TGTGCCAGCAGTTACGGCCATTACAATGAGCAGTTCTTC. Its protein is CASSYGHYNEQFF.

The V and J genes are TRBV5-4 and TRBJ1-2; D is perhaps TRBD1 (6 bases). Germline lookup yields CDR1 SGHNT and CDR2 YYREEE (reference sequence). The CDR3 is 13 residues long. V shed 0 bases and J shed 8 bases, with 11 bases lying between them. CDR3 nucleotides: TGTGCCAGCAGCTTGGAGTACAGGGTGGGCTACACCTTC. Protein sequence: CASSLEYRVGYTF.

The J gene is TRBJ2-3, the V gene TRBV5-4; 12 bases map to TRBD1. The CDR3 runs 20 residues. After removal of 3 bases from V and 0 bases from J, the junction contained 14 bases not matched to a gene. Germline V gene lookup returns CDR1 SGHNT and CDR2 YYREEE (reference sequence). Here the CDR3 DNA reads TGTGCCAGCAGCTCCCGGGACAGGGGGCGCGGACTACCGAGCACAGATACGCAGTATTTT. It specifies CASSSRDRGRGLPSTDTQYF.

This clone was detected only a few times. The CDR3 protein is CASSPRSDPGPQHF. The CDR3 DNA is TGTGCCAGCTCACCACGATCAGACCCGGGGCCCCAGCATTTT. The chain is built from TRBV18 and TRBJ1-5; D gene uncertain. Germline V lookup: CDR1 KGHSH, CDR2 LQKENI. V dropped 1 base and J dropped 9 bases, with 13 bases sitting between them. The CDR3 consists of 14 residues.

This clone was counted only a few times. The chain recombines TRBV4-3 with TRBJ2-5, with a tentative D call TRBD2 (6 bases). The J call could be wrong; TRBJ2-7 is a better fit for the DNA end. Per germline, CDR1 LGHNA and CDR2 YSLEER. The CDR3 spans 15 residues. The CDR3 is CASSQFPPGAYEQYF. The DNA for the CDR3 is TGCGCCAGCAGCCAATTTCCCCCGGGAGCCTACGAGCAGTACTTC.

This clone was seen a few times. The gene calls are TRBV5-4 and TRBJ2-7; TRBD1 aligns across 9 bases. CDR1 SGHNT and CDR2 YYREEE come from the germline V gene (reference sequence). The CDR3 totals 14 residues. V dropped 0 bases and J dropped 7; count of bases not matched to a gene: 5. The CDR3 DNA follows: TGTGCCAGCAGCTTGGAAGACAGGGGGTCTGAGCAGTACTTC. Translating it yields CASSLEDRGSEQYF.

The V and J genes are TRBV18 and TRBJ1-2; no firm D call. Looked up from germline, CDR1 is KGHSH and CDR2 is LQKENI. V shed 6 bases and J shed 6 bases, with 8 bases lying between them. The CDR3 loop spans 11 amino acids. CDR3 in amino acids: CASSSGDGYTF. CDR3 DNA sequence: TGTGCCAGCTCGTCGGGAGATGGCTACACCTTC.

This clone was counted a few times. This sequence joins TRBV29-1 and TRBJ1-1, with 7 bases aligning to TRBD1. CDR3 length: 12 amino acids. Germline trimming cut 3 bases from V and 5 bases from J; bases unmatched to any gene: 3. Germline values: CDR1 SQVTM, CDR2 ANQGSEA. The DNA of the CDR3 is TGCAGCGTTGAGCAACAGGGGACTGAAGCTTTCTTT. It is translated as CSVEQQGTEAFF. Full variable domain (outside the CDR3, taken from reference TRBV29-1 and TRBJ1-1): SAVISQKPSRDICQRGTSLTIQCQVDSQVTMMFWYRQQPGQSLTLIATANQGSEATYESGFVIDKFPISRPNLTFSTLTVSNMSPEDSSIYLCSVEQQGTEAFFGQGTRLTVV.

This clone was seen only a few times. V gene TRBV5-1 combines with J gene TRBJ2-3; D is possibly TRBD2 (6 bases). Germline values: CDR1 SGHRS, CDR2 YFSETQ. Trimming cost V 0 bases and J 3 bases, with 11 bases left between them. The length of the CDR3 is 15 residues. The CDR3, as DNA: TGCGCCAGCAGCTTGGGGGGCGGGACGACAGATACGCAGTATTTT. It yields the protein CASSLGGGTTDTQYF.

The chain has TRBV14 and TRBJ2-2, with a tentative D call TRBD1 (6 bases). V was clipped by 4 bases and J by 0 bases, with 15 bases between them. In germline, CDR1 is SGHDN, CDR2 FVKESK. This CDR3 has 17 residues. The DNA for the CDR3 is TGTGCCAGCAGCCGAGGTATCGGGACACCGAACACCGGGGAGCTGTTTTTT. Translation: CASSRGIGTPNTGELFF.

The table lists this clone with a few counts. V gene TRBV6-1 combines with J gene TRBJ2-1; TRBD2 matches 8 bases. This CDR3 is built from 14 residues. Germline CDR1 MNHNS, CDR2 SASEGT. V was pared by 2 bases and J by 9 bases, with 6 bases of the junction left unmatched. The CDR3 DNA is TGTGCCAGCAGTGAACACCTAGCGGGCAGTGAGCAGTTCTTC. Translated: CASSEHLAGSEQFF.

The J gene is TRBJ2-3, the V gene TRBV7-9, with 7 nucleotides matching TRBD2. Germline CDR1 reads SEHNR; CDR2 reads FQNEAQ (reference sequence). The CDR3 totals 14 residues. The junction had 5 bases not matched to a gene; V was cut back by 5 bases and J by 3 bases. As DNA, the CDR3 is TGTGCCAGCAGCGGGAGGGATACGACAGATACGCAGTATTTT. Its protein product is CASSGRDTTDTQYF.